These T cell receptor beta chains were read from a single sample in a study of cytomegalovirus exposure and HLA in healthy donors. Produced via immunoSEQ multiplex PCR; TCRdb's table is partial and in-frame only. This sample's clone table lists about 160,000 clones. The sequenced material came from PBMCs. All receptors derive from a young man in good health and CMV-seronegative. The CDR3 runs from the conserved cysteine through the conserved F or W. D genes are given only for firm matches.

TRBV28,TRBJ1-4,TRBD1,TGTGCCAGCAGTTCCCGGACAGGCCCTAATGAAAAACTGTTTTTT,CASSSRTGPNEKLFF
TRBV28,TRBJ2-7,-,TGTGCCACTCAGGGGATCCTGTTCTACGAGCAGTACTTC,CATQGILFYEQYF
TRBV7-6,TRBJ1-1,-,TGTGCCAGCAGCTCGAGGGAACAGGGAGGGACTGAAGCTTTCTTT,CASSSREQGGTEAFF
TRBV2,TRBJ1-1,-,TGTGCCAGCAGTGGCCGGGGACTGGACACTGAAGCTTTCTTT,CASSGRGLDTEAFF
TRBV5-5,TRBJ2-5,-,TGTGCCAGCGGCCCCTCCAGACAGGCCACCGAGACCCAGTACTTC,CASGPSRQATETQYF
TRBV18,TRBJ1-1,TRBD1,TGTGCCAGCTCACCACCGAGGGACAGCAATCTTCCGAACACTGAAGCTTTCTTT,CASSPPRDSNLPNTEAFF
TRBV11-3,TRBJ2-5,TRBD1,TGTGCCAGCAGCTTAGCATATGACAGGGACGAGACCCAGTACTTC,CASSLAYDRDETQYF
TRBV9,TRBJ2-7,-,TGTGCCAGCAGCGTGTCGATGCTCAGGGGCCCCGGGAACGAGCAGTACTTC,CASSVSMLRGPGNEQYF
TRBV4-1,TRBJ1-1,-,TGCGCCAGCAGCCAAGACAGGAACACTGAAGCTTTCTTT,CASSQDRNTEAFF
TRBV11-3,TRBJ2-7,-,TGTGCCAGCAGCTTATTCACGGGTAGGGAGCAGTACTTC,CASSLFTGREQYF
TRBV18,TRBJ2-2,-,TGTGCCAGCTCACCAATCGAGACGGGGAACACCGGGGGGCTGTTTTTT,CASSPIETGNTGGLFF
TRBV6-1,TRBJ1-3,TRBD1,TGTGCCAGCAGTTTTCGGACAGGGCACGGAAACACCATATATTTT,CASSFRTGHGNTIYF
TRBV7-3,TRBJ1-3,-,TGTGCCAGCAGGGCGGGACCTGACGCTGGAAACACCATATATTTT,CASRAGPDAGNTIYF
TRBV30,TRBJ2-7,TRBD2,TGTGCCTGGACTAGCGGGGGCCACGAGCAGTACTTC,CAWTSGGHEQYF
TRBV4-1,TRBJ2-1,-,TGCGCCAGCAGCCCACCCGGGGGTAGCACTGAGCAGTTCTTC,CASSPPGGSTEQFF
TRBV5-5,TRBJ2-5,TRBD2,TGTGCCAGCAGCTCGGGACTAGCGAGCCACGAGACCCAGTACTTC,CASSSGLASHETQYF
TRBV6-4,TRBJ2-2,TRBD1,TGTGCCAGCAGGAGGGACAGGGGGAACACCGGGGAGCTGTTTTTT,CASRRDRGNTGELFF
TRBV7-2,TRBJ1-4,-,TGTGCCAGCAGCTTAGTAGTCGGCCCGGGATCAACAACTAATGAAAAACTGTTTTTT,CASSLVVGPGSTTNEKLFF
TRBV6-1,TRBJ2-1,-,TGTGCCAGCAGTGAAGCCCACAGCTCCTACAATGAGCAGTTCTTC,CASSEAHSSYNEQFF
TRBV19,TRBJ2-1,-,TGTGCCAGTAGTATAGCGGCGGCTAGCCCCTACAATGAGCAGTTCTTC,CASSIAAASPYNEQFF
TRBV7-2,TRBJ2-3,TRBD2,TGTGCCAGCAGCCCCCCACCGGGACTAGCGCCATGGGGCACAGATACGCAGTATTTT,CASSPPPGLAPWGTDTQYF
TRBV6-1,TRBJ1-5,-,TGTGCCAGCAGGTCCGTTTATAATCAGCCCCAGCATTTT,CASRSVYNQPQHF
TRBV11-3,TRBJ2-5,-,TGTGCCAGCAGCTCACTACGAACGCAAGAGACCCAGTACTTC,CASSSLRTQETQYF
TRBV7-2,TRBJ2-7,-,TGTGCCAGCAGCTTAGGGGCGCGTTCTCTCTACGAGCAGTACTTC,CASSLGARSLYEQYF
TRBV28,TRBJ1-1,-,TGTGCCAGCAGTTTGAGGGTGAACACTGAAGCTTTCTTT,CASSLRVNTEAFF
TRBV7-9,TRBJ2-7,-,TGTGCCAGCAGCTTAGACTTCACCTTCCCGAACTACGAGCAGTACTTC,CASSLDFTFPNYEQYF
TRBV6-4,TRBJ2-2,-,TGTGCCAGCAGTGACGGGCGAGACACCGGGGAGCTGTTTTTT,CASSDGRDTGELFF
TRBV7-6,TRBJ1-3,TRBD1,TGTGCCAGCAGCGAACAACCCGGGACAGGGTTTACTGGAAACGCCATATATTTT,CASSEQPGTGFTGNAIYF
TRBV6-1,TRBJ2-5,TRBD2,TGTGCCAGCAGGGTAGCGGGAATGTACCAAGAGACCCAGTACTTC,CASRVAGMYQETQYF
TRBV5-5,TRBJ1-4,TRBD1,TGTGCCAGCAGTCGACGACAGGGGGCGCGTGAAAAACTGTTTTTT,CASSRRQGAREKLFF
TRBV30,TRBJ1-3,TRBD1,TGTGCCTCGGGACAGGGCTCTGGAAACACCATATATTTT,CASGQGSGNTIYF
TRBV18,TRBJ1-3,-,TGTGCCAGCTCAGGGGCAGGGGCCTACTCTGGAAACACCATATATTTT,CASSGAGAYSGNTIYF
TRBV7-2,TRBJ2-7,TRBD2,TGTGCCAGCAGCTTAGCGGGACTAGCAGCCGAGCAGTACTTC,CASSLAGLAAEQYF
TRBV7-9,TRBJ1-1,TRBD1,TGTGCCAGCAGCGACAGGGGTTCAGCTTTCTTT,CASSDRGSAFF
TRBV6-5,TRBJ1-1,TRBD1,TGTGCCAGCAGTGGACGGACAGGGAACACTGAAGCTTTCTTT,CASSGRTGNTEAFF
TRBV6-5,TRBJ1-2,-,TGTGCCAGCAGATCCTCACAGGATTCTAACTATGGCTACACCTTC,CASRSSQDSNYGYTF
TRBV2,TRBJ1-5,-,TGTGCCAGCAGTGAAGGAAAGCTGCCCCAGCATTTT,CASSEGKLPQHF
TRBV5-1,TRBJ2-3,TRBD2,TGCGCCAGCAGCTTGACTAGCGGGAGGGCTAGCACCGATACGCAGTATTTT,CASSLTSGRASTDTQYF
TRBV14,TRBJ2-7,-,TGTGCCAGCAGCCAGCGACAGAGATCCTACGAGCAGTACTTC,CASSQRQRSYEQYF
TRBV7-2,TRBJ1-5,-,TGTGCCAGCAGCTTAGACCTGACAGGGCCCCAGCATTTT,CASSLDLTGPQHF
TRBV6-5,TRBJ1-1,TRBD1,TGTGCCAGCAGTTACGGAAAGACAGGGAAGACTGAAGCTTTCTTT,CASSYGKTGKTEAFF
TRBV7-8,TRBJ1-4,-,TGTGCCAGCAGCCCAGAGTCGGCGGCAGCAACTAATGAAAAACTGTTTTTT,CASSPESAAATNEKLFF
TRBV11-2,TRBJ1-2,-,TGTGCCAGCAGCATCCGGGGGGTTAACTATGGCTACACCTTC,CASSIRGVNYGYTF
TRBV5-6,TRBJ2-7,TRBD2,TGTGCCAGCCAGAGATCGGTAGCGGGAGAAAGGTCCTACGAGCAGTACTTC,CASQRSVAGERSYEQYF
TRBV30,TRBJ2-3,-,TGTGCCTGGAGTGTATTGGGGGCGGATACGCAGTATTTT,CAWSVLGADTQYF
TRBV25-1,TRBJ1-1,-,TGTGCCAGCCTAGGGGATTACACTGAAGCTTTCTTT,CASLGDYTEAFF
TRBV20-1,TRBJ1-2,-,TGCAGTGCTAGAGCAGGGGATGGCTACACCTTC,CSARAGDGYTF
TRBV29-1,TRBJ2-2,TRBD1,TGCAGCGTTGACGACAGGGGGCGGGCCGGGGAGCTGTTTTTT,CSVDDRGRAGELFF
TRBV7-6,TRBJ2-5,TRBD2,TGTGCCAGCAGCTCCGCTAGCGGGTCGGAGACCCAGTACTTC,CASSSASGSETQYF
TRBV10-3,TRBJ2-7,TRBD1,TGTGCCATCAGTTCCGGGACAGGTTCTTCCTCCTACGAGCAGTACTTC,CAISSGTGSSSYEQYF
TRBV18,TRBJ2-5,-,TGTGCCAGCTCACAACGGACAGCCCAAGAGACCCAGTACTTC,CASSQRTAQETQYF
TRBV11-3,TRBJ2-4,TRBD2,TGTGCCAGCAGCCCTCCGGGCGGGAGGGCCAAAAACATTCAGTACTTC,CASSPPGGRAKNIQYF
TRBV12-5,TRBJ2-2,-,TGTGCTAGTATCCGGAAGGGGGCCGGGGGCAACACCGGGGAGCTGTTTTTT,CASIRKGAGGNTGELFF